The TCR beta chain under discussion was sequenced for a study of shared clonotypes between healthy human individuals. From germline, CDR1 is MNHEY and CDR2 SMNVEV (reference sequence). Trimming removed 10 bases at V and 0 bases at J, with 13 bases between. CDR3 size: 14 residues. In the naive CD8 group, cells lacked CD45RO and were positively selected for CCR7, so terminally differentiated effector memory CD45RA+ cells were left out. Overall study findings and caveats: It was anticipated that sequencing depth would influence how many clonotypes donors shared. Across a handful of donors, naive CD4 shared roughly 5.1%, naive CD8 3.5% to 4%, memory CD4 more than 2%, memory CD8 around 0.42%.

A note on this clone: Antigen: not known.

Assay used: immunoSEQ multiplex PCR; TCRdb lists only in-frame clones, some missing. Of approximately 590,000 clones listed, 95% to 96% are singletons. This TCR came from a young woman in good health. This chain uses TRBV27 with TRBJ2-1, with a weak D call TRBD2 (5 bases). The specimen sequenced was naive CD8+ T cells sorted from blood. DNA for the CDR3: TGTGCCACCAGACAAGGGAGCTCCTACAATGAGCAGTTCTTC. This translates into CATRQGSSYNEQFF.